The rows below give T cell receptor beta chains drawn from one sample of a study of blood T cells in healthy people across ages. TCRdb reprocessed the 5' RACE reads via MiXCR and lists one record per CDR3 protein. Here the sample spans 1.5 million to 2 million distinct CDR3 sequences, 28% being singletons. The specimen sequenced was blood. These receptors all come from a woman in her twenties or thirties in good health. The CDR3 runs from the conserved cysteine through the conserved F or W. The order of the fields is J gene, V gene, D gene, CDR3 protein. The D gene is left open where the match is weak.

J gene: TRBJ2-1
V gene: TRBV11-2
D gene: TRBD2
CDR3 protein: CASSFTGGGPEQFF

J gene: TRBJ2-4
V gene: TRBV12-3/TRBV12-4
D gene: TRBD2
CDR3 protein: CASSFRGSGTNLAKNIQYF

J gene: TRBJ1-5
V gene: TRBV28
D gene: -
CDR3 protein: CASSDPGLRQPQHF

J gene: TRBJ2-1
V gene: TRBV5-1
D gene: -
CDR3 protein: CASSWAGQSSYNEQFF

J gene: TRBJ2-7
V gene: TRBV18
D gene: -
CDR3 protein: CASSPGYISYEQYF

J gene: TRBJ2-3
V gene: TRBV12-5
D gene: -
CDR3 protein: CASGLVRVDTQYF

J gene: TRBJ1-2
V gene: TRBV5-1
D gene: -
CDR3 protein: CASSSPPPGHENYGYTF

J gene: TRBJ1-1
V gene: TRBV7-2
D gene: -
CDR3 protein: CASRKRRQNTEAFF

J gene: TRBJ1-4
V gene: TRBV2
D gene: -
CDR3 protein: CASSEGRGGEKLFF

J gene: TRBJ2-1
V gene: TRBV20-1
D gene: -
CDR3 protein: CSALRAASYNEQFF

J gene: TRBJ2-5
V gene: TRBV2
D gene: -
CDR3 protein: CASSEAGETQYF

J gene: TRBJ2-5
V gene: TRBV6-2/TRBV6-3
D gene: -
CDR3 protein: CASRYYRERETQYF

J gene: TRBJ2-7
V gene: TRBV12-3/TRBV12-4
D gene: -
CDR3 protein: CASSPLLGTGKAYEQYF

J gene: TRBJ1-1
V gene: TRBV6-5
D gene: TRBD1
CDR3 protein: CASRNYRGEAFF

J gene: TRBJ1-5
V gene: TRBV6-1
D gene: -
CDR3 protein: CASFSRASYKPQHF

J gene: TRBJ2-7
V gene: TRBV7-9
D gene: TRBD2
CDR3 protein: CASSSGTSGFSSYEQYF

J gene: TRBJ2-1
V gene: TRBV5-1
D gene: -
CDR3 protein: CASSLEGQGPGFF

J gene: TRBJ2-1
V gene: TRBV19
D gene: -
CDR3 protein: CATHPRGRYTEQFF

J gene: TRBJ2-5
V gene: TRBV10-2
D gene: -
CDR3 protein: CASRASETQYF

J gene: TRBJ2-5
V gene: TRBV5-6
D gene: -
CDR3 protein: CTSSFTGLETQYF

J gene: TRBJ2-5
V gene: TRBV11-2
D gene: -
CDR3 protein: CASSLVWGARQETQYF

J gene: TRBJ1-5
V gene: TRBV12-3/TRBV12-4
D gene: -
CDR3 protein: CASSLWSQPQHF

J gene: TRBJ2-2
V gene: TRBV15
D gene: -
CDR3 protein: CATSRDLGAGELFF

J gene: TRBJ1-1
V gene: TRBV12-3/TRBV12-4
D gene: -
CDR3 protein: CASSPSGGVGAFF

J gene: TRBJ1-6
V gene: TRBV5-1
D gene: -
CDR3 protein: CASSLEGRSNSPLHF

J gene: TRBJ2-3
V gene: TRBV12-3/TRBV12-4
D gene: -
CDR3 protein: CASAPNPDTQYF

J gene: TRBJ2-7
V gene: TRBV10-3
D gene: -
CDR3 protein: CAISEFDNRDPYEQYF

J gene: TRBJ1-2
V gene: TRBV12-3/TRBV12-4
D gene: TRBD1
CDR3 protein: CASKPGQGTNYGYTF

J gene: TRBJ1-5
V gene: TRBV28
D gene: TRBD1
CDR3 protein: CASRWRQGNQPQHF

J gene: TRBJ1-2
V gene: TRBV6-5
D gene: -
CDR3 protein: CASRRTPLGPNYGHTF

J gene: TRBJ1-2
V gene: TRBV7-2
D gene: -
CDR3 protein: CASSNFGGAGYTF

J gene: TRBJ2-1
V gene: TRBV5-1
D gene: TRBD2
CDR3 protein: CASSLSGGENEQFF